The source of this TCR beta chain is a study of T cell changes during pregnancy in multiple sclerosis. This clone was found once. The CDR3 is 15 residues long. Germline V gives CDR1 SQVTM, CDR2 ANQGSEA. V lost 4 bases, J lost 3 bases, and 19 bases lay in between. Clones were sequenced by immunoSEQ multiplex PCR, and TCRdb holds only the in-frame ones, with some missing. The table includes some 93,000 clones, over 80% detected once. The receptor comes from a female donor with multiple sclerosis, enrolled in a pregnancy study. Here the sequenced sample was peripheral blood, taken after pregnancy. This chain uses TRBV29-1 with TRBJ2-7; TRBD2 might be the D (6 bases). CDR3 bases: TGCAGCGTTGGGCCAAGTTGGCAGGGAGGCTACGAGCAGTACTTC. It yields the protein CSVGPSWQGGYEQYF.